The clone carrying this T cell receptor beta chain has a count of ten or more. Its antigen is as yet unknown. Trimming took off 2 bases at V and 5 bases at J, with 12 bases between the two ends. The germline V gene encodes CDR1 MDHEN and CDR2 SYDVKM. The CDR3 sequence is 14 residues long. This entry is derived from a study of regulatory T cells in long-lasting Graves disease. Indicated time point: newly diagnosed GD, antithyroid drugs for less than 3 months. The TCR library was made from RNA extracted from PBMCs. CDR3-region Arm-PCR and iRepertoire HTBI primers produced the TCR beta libraries. From the multiplex PCR reads, TCRdb called clonotypes with MiXCR, one entry per CDR3 protein. The table shows 400,000 to 500,000 distinct CDR3 sequences, with roughly 17% occurring only once. The study's findings and limits: The study found lower TCR diversity in persistent Graves' patients than in newly diagnosed ones. Patients with persistent disease shared under 3,500 public clonotypes, outpacing the approximately 920 shared by new patients.

These sequences were also reported in another study, on T cells in Graves' hyperthyroidism and ophthalmopathy.

The chain is built from TRBV28 and TRBJ2-5, with a possible D match to TRBD1 (5 bases). The sequencing used peripheral blood mononuclear cells (PBMCs), collected at new diagnosis, from a patient treated with antithyroid drugs. The origin of this receptor is a woman aged 18-30 years with Graves disease. The CDR3 loop is CASSLIGDGETQYF. CDR3 bases: TGTGCCAGCAGTTTAATAGGGGATGGCGAGACCCAGTACTTC.